One and the same sample provided the 30 T cell receptor beta chains below, sequenced in a study of Ad26.COV2.S vaccination and SARS-CoV-2 variants. Specified treatment: over 15 received Ad26.COV2.S at low or high dose, single or two shots; roughly five received placebo; per-sample allocation not given. Sampling took place 63 days after the first vaccine or placebo injection. Here immunoSEQ multiplex PCR was the method, and the copy in TCRdb shows in-frame clones only, minus some. The data hold a few hundred thousand clones, with approximately 90% observed a single time. The specimen was peripheral blood, collected in a trial of Ad26.COV2.S vaccine versus placebo. All receptors come from a person between 18 and 60 years old who received the Ad26.COV2.S COVID-19 vaccine or a placebo.

This chain joins TRBV18 and TRBJ2-1; 10 bases align to TRBD2. Germline V gives CDR1 KGHSH, CDR2 LQKENI. CDR3 length equals 15 residues. The junction had 7 bases not matched to a gene; V was cut back by 4 bases and J by 7 bases. CDR3 sequence: CASSRGLAGENEQFF. Here the CDR3 DNA reads TGTGCCAGCTCACGGGGGCTAGCGGGAGAGAATGAGCAGTTCTTC.

V and J are TRBV19 and TRBJ2-1; TRBD1 agrees at 11 bases. Germline V gene lookup returns CDR1 LNHDA and CDR2 SQIVND (reference sequence). The CDR3 covers 17 residues. With 2 bases clipped from V and 8 bases from J, the junction kept 11 bases outside the gene matches. Here the CDR3 reads CASSINSRGQGGDEQFF. In nucleotides, the CDR3 is TGTGCCAGTAGTATAAATAGTCGGGGACAGGGGGGCGATGAGCAGTTCTTC. Full variable domain (outside the CDR3, taken from reference TRBV19 and TRBJ2-1): DGGITQSPKYLFRKEGQNVTLSCEQNLNHDAMYWYRQDPGQGLRLIYYSQIVNDFQKGDIAEGYSVSREKKESFPLTVTSAQKNPTAFYLCASSINSRGQGGDEQFFGPGTRLTVL.

The gene calls are TRBV3-1 (or the pseudogene TRBV3-2) and TRBJ1-2; 9 nucleotides agree with TRBD1. Per the germline V gene, CDR1 is LGHDT and CDR2 is YNNKEL (reference sequence). V dropped 1 base and J dropped 6; count of bases not matched to a gene: 3. There are 14 residues in the CDR3. In DNA form, the CDR3 reads TGTGCCAGCAGCCAAGCACAGGGGGCGAATGGCTACACCTTC. It translates to CASSQAQGANGYTF.

For this clone: Other DNA sequences in the same sample also yield this CDR3. The chain is built from TRBV27 and TRBJ2-7, with D uncertain. This CDR3 spans 12 amino acids. V lost 5 bases, J lost 0 bases, and 5 bases lay in between. Germline V CDR1 and CDR2: MNHEY, SMNVEV (reference sequence). The CDR3 loop reads CASSPSSYEQYF. The CDR3 DNA reads as TGTGCCAGCAGTCCGAGCTCCTACGAGCAGTACTTC.

This clone appeared a single time. The gene calls are TRBV27 and TRBJ2-2; TRBD1 aligns across 8 bases. CDR3 size: 13 residues. Germline V lookup: CDR1 MNHEY, CDR2 SMNVEV (reference sequence). V dropped 5 bases and J dropped 9; count of bases not matched to a gene: 5. The CDR3 DNA is TGTGCCAGCAGTCAACAGGGGGACAGGGAGCTGTTTTTT. This translates into CASSQQGDRELFF.

The chain links TRBV10-3 to TRBJ2-7; TRBD1 matches 7 bases. Trimming took 3 bases from V and 3 from J; bases not matched to a gene: 8. The germline V gene has CDR1 ENHRY and CDR2 SYGVKD. The CDR3 is 15 amino acids. The CDR3 region is CAISDSGQPNYEQYF. The CDR3 DNA reads as TGTGCCATCAGTGATTCGGGACAGCCAAACTACGAGCAGTACTTC.

This CDR3 is CAWTIRGMNTEAFF. In nucleotides, the CDR3 is TGTGCCTGGACCATCCGGGGTATGAACACTGAAGCTTTCTTT. The rearrangement uses TRBV30 and TRBJ1-1; D remains ambiguous. V lost 4 bases and J lost 0, with 12 bases in between. The length of the CDR3 is 14 residues. The germline V gene encodes CDR1 GTSNPN and CDR2 SVGIG (reference sequence).

The CDR3 bases are TGCGCCAGCAGCTCCGGACAGGCGAACACCGGGGAGCTGTTTTTT. This translates into CASSSGQANTGELFF. V usage is TRBV5-1 and J usage is TRBJ2-2; 7 nucleotides agree with TRBD1. The length of the CDR3 is 15 residues. V lost 3 bases and J lost 0; bases outside the gene matches: 2. From germline, CDR1 is SGHRS and CDR2 YFSETQ.

V and J are TRBV6-5 and TRBJ2-5; D gene unclear. The CDR3 consists of 11 residues. Germline CDR1 and CDR2: MNHEY and SVGAGI. V lost 6 bases and J 2 bases, leaving 4 bases between the germline ends. CDR3 coding DNA: TGTGCCAGCAGCAGTCAAGAGACCCAGTACTTC. Its protein product is CASSSQETQYF.

The chain carries TRBV20-1 and TRBJ2-3; perhaps TRBD2 as D (5 bases). V shed 7 bases and J shed 6 bases, with 11 bases lying between them. The CDR3 extends over 11 amino acids. CDR1 is DFQATT and CDR2 is SNEGSKA in the germline V gene (reference sequence). CDR3 protein: CSVSPGDTQYF. For the CDR3, the DNA is TGCAGTGTCTCCCCGGGGGATACGCAGTATTTT.

V is TRBV4-2 and J is TRBJ2-5; TRBD2 matches 8 bases. The J segment lost 4 bases and the V segment lost 1 base, leaving 14 bases of the junction unmatched. From germline, CDR1 is LGHNA and CDR2 YNFKEQ. There are 18 residues in the CDR3. CDR3 sequence: CASSQGVYERERRETQYF. The CDR3 DNA is TGTGCCAGCAGCCAAGGAGTTTATGAGCGGGAGAGGCGAGAGACCCAGTACTTC.

The chain has TRBV7-9 and TRBJ1-4; D gene ambiguous. The CDR3 sequence is 14 residues long. Germline CDR1 SEHNR, CDR2 FQNEAQ (reference sequence). Trimming stripped 4 bases from V and 8 bases from J, with 14 bases between. CDR3 nucleotides: TGTGCCAGCAGCTCGGGCGGCGTTTACGAAAAACTGTTTTTT. Its protein product is CASSSGGVYEKLFF.

The V call is TRBV5-1, the J call TRBJ1-4; D possibly corresponds to TRBD1 (5 bases). The V and J ends lost 3 bases and 6 bases respectively, with 12 bases between them. CDR1 SGHRS and CDR2 YFSETQ come from the germline V gene. The CDR3 loop spans 14 amino acids. CDR3 loop: CASSYRGWDEKLFF. CDR3 in DNA: TGCGCCAGCAGCTATAGGGGTTGGGATGAAAAACTGTTTTTT.

The chain couples TRBV19 to TRBJ2-5, with D hard to call. The length of the CDR3 is 15 residues. V was clipped by 2 bases and J by 0 bases, with 10 bases between them. In germline, CDR1 is LNHDA, CDR2 SQIVND (reference sequence). CDR3 amino acids: CASSIKAPYQETQYF. CDR3 DNA sequence: TGTGCCAGTAGTATAAAGGCACCGTACCAAGAGACCCAGTACTTC.

In regard to this clone: The junction and the germline gene differ at one end; a read error may be behind it. V gene TRBV14 combines with J gene TRBJ1-1; no clear D. The CDR3 totals 14 residues. The germline CDR1 and CDR2 sequences are SGHDN and FVKESK. The CDR3 loop reads CASSQSPGNSEAFF. The CDR3 bases are TGTGCCAGCAGCCAAAGCCCGGGGAACTCTGAAGCTTTCTTT.

The gene calls are TRBV9 and TRBJ1-3, with a tentative D call TRBD1 (6 bases). CDR3 length: 19 amino acids. Germline V gives CDR1 SGDLS, CDR2 YYNGEE. Trimming pared 0 bases from V and 0 bases from J, leaving 19 bases between. CDR3 loop: CASSVGSGAPSLSGNTIYF. In nucleotides, the CDR3 is TGTGCCAGCAGCGTAGGATCAGGGGCTCCCTCCCTCTCTGGAAACACCATATATTTT. The full variable domain, rest sourced from reference TRBV9 and TRBJ1-3, is DSGVTQTPKHLITATGQRVTLRCSPRSGDLSVYWYQQSLDQGLQFLIQYYNGEERAKGNILERFSAQQFPDLHSELNLSSLELGDSALYFCASSVGSGAPSLSGNTIYFGEGSWLTVV.

This chain links TRBV7-9 with TRBJ1-2; 8 bases map to TRBD1. This CDR3 spans 14 amino acids. Germline trimming cut 9 bases from V and 8 bases from J; bases unmatched to any gene: 14. Germline values: CDR1 SEHNR, CDR2 FQNEAQ (reference sequence). This CDR3 reads CASLREGQGKGYTF. The CDR3 nucleotides are TGTGCCAGTTTGCGGGAAGGACAGGGTAAAGGCTACACCTTC.

This CDR3 reads CANQAGGLYNEQFF. The CDR3 DNA reads TGTGCCAACCAAGCGGGAGGGTTGTACAATGAGCAGTTCTTC. The chain employs TRBV7-2 and TRBJ2-1; TRBD2 agrees at 10 bases. V gave up 10 bases and J gave up 4 bases; unmatched junction bases: 7. CDR1 is SGHTA, CDR2 FQGNSA, per germline. The CDR3 length is 14 residues.

With respect to this clone: The junction and the germline gene differ at one end; a read error may be behind it. For the CDR3, the DNA is TGTGCCAGCAGCGGGGGACAGGGGATTCAAGAGACCCGGTACTTC. Its translation is CASSGGQGIQETRYF. This chain connects TRBV7-2 to TRBJ2-5, with TRBD1 identical over 10 bases. The CDR3 has 15 residues. Germline CDR1 SGHTA, CDR2 FQGNSA.

This clone was seen only a few times. The chain joins TRBV7-2 to TRBJ2-2; D ambiguous. This CDR3 is built from 16 residues. Germline CDR1 and CDR2: SGHTA and FQGNSA. The ends were cut back, 3 bases at V and 5 bases at J, with 16 bases in the middle. The CDR3 reads CASSLVSLLGTGELFF. The CDR3 DNA reads as TGTGCCAGCAGCTTGGTTTCTCTCCTGGGGACCGGGGAGCTGTTTTTT. The full variable domain, its missing parts supplied by reference TRBV7-2 and TRBJ2-2, is GAGVSQSPSNKVTEKGKDVELRCDPISGHTALYWYRQSLGQGLEFLIYFQGNSAPDKSGLPSDRFSAERTGGSVSTLTIQRTQQEDSAVYLCASSLVSLLGTGELFFGEGSRLTVL.

The V gene is TRBV15, the J gene TRBJ2-3; TRBD1 is a possible D gene (6 bases). This CDR3 comprises 13 residues. Germline CDR1 reads LNHNV; CDR2 reads YYDKDF (reference sequence). V lost 4 bases to trimming and J lost 6 bases, with 11 bases between them. CDR3 DNA: TGTGCCACCAGCAACAGGGTGAGCGATACGCAGTATTTT. Translation gives CATSNRVSDTQYF.

The CDR3 DNA sequence: TGTGCCAGCAGCGAAGGACAGGGAAGGACTGAAGCTTTCTTT. Protein sequence: CASSEGQGRTEAFF. The rearrangement links TRBV7-9 to TRBJ1-1, with 8 bases fitting TRBD1. Unmatched junction bases numbered 7, after V lost 5 bases and J lost 5 bases. CDR3 length: 14 residues. Per germline, CDR1 SEHNR and CDR2 FQNEAQ (reference sequence).

This clone was observed a single time. The J gene is TRBJ2-7, the V gene TRBV29-1; TRBD2 aligns across 11 bases. CDR3 length: 14 amino acids. Germline CDR1 SQVTM, CDR2 ANQGSEA. With V trimmed by 6 bases and J by 4 bases, 8 bases remained unmatched. The CDR3 here is CSVQTGLAEYEQYF. CDR3 coding DNA: TGCAGCGTCCAGACGGGACTAGCGGAATACGAGCAGTACTTC.

The chain links TRBV2 to TRBJ2-1, with 9 bases aligning to TRBD2. The CDR3 sequence is 19 residues long. Germline trimming cut 2 bases from V and 1 base from J; bases unmatched to any gene: 12. Germline V gene sequence: CDR1 SNHLY, CDR2 FYNNEI. The DNA for the CDR3 is TGTGCCAGCAGTGAAAAGCCGCCTAGCGGGGCCGGATCCTACAATGAGCAGTTCTTC. It encodes CASSEKPPSGAGSYNEQFF.

This chain joins TRBV30 and TRBJ2-5; 11 positions match TRBD1. The CDR3 has 15 amino acids. Germline V gene data show CDR1 as GTSNPN and CDR2 as SVGIG (reference sequence). The junction had 9 bases not matched to a gene; V was cut back by 3 bases and J by 6 bases. DNA for the CDR3: TGTGCCTGGAGCTTAGGGACAGGGGGTGGGAAGACCCAGTACTTC. Protein: CAWSLGTGGGKTQYF. Full variable domain (rest looked up from reference TRBV30 and TRBJ2-5): SQTIHQWPATLVQPVGSPLSLECTVEGTSNPNLYWYRQAAGRGLQLLFYSVGIGQISSEVPQNLSASRPQDRQFILSSKKLLLSDSGFYLCAWSLGTGGGKTQYFGPGTRLLVL.

To note about this clone: One junction end does not reproduce the germline sequence, and a read error may be involved. The CDR3 DNA reads as TGCTACAGGGTCTGGGTTCACACCCGCACAGATACGCAGTATTTT. Translated, it gives CYRVWVHTRTDTQYF. The chain has TRBV25-1 and TRBJ2-3; tentatively, D is TRBD1 (6 bases). Germline lookup yields CDR1 MGHDK and CDR2 SYGVNS. This CDR3 has 15 amino acids.

The chain links TRBV3-1 (or the pseudogene TRBV3-2) to TRBJ2-3, with 7 bases that match TRBD2. With V trimmed by 4 bases and J by 2 bases, 15 bases remained unmatched. The CDR3 has 18 amino acids. The germline gives CDR1 LGHDT, CDR2 YNNKEL (reference sequence). The CDR3 here is CASSPGNLADPTTDTQYF. The CDR3 nucleotides read TGTGCCAGCAGCCCTGGCAATCTAGCGGACCCAACCACAGATACGCAGTATTTT.

Note on this clone: The same CDR3 can be traced to other DNA sequences in this sample. The V call is TRBV2, the J call TRBJ2-7; 9 nucleotides line up with TRBD1. CDR1 and CDR2 from the germline V gene are SNHLY and FYNNEI. This CDR3 is 12 amino acids long. V lost 6 bases to trimming and J lost 4 bases; unmatched junction nucleotides: 1. Here the CDR3 reads CASRGQGYEQYF. The CDR3 DNA sequence: TGTGCCAGCAGGGGACAGGGATACGAGCAGTACTTC.

The chain employs TRBV6-5 and TRBJ2-6; tentative D call: TRBD2 (6 bases). Germline values: CDR1 MNHEY, CDR2 SVGAGI. V was cut by 2 bases and J by 2 bases, with 7 bases left in between. The CDR3 is made up of 15 amino acids. The CDR3 spells CASSYGGTGANVLTF. The CDR3 bases are TGTGCCAGCAGTTACGGGGGGACTGGGGCCAACGTCCTGACTTTC.

The chain uses TRBV14 and TRBJ1-2; D might be TRBD1 (5 bases). Germline V gene data show CDR1 as SGHDN and CDR2 as FVKESK. The CDR3 spans 16 residues. The V end lost 5 bases, the J end lost 6 bases, and 22 bases lay between the germline ends. CDR3 amino acids: CASSDRTRALEDGYTF. Here the CDR3 DNA reads TGTGCCAGCAGCGATCGGACAAGAGCCTTGGAGGATGGCTACACCTTC.